The rows below give T cell receptor beta chains drawn from one sample of a study of CD8+CD57+ T cells in acquired aplastic anemia. A single record per CDR3 protein comes from TCRdb applying MiXCR to the reads. The sample contains roughly 17,000 distinct CDR3 sequences, approximately 38% of which appear only once. Input material: CD8+CD57+ T cells sorted from PBMCs. These receptors were obtained from a human donor with aplastic anemia. CDR3s include the opening cysteine and the closing phenylalanine or tryptophan. A D gene is named only where the DNA matches it firmly. Size is stated for part of the rows, as once, few or many counts, or as a class when the clone is expanded.

D gene: .; J gene: TRBJ1-4; clone size: many; V gene: TRBV7-3; CDR3 DNA: TGTGCCAGCAGCCTCAGGGGAGGGTCGGATGAAAAACTGTTTTTT; CDR3 protein: CASSLRGGSDEKLFF
D gene: .; J gene: TRBJ2-1; clone size: .; V gene: TRBV5-6; CDR3 DNA: TGTGCCAGCAGCTTTCAGGGGACCCTATACAATGAGCAGTTCTTC; CDR3 protein: CASSFQGTLYNEQFF
D gene: .; J gene: TRBJ2-1; clone size: many; V gene: TRBV9; CDR3 DNA: TGTGCCAGCAGCGTAGGGGGGGGGCCCTACAATGAGCAGTTCTTC; CDR3 protein: CASSVGGGPYNEQFF
D gene: .; J gene: TRBJ2-6; clone size: many; V gene: TRBV10-3; CDR3 DNA: TGTGCCATCAGTGAGCCTGGGGCCAACGTCCTGACTTTC; CDR3 protein: CAISEPGANVLTF
D gene: TRBD1; J gene: TRBJ2-1; clone size: many; V gene: TRBV15; CDR3 DNA: TGTGCCACCAGCAGAGACAGGTCGGGACAGGGGTTGAATGAGCAGTTCTTC; CDR3 protein: CATSRDRSGQGLNEQFF
D gene: TRBD1; J gene: TRBJ1-1; clone size: .; V gene: TRBV12-3/TRBV12-4; CDR3 DNA: TGTGCCAGCAGGGCGGTTCTGGGACTAACGGACAGGACGGGCACTGAAGCTTTCTTT; CDR3 protein: CASRAVLGLTDRTGTEAFF
D gene: TRBD1; J gene: TRBJ1-2; clone size: once; V gene: TRBV6-5; CDR3 DNA: TGTGCCAGCAGTTCAACAGGGGGCCTGCGGTACACCTTC; CDR3 protein: CASSSTGGLRYTF
D gene: .; J gene: TRBJ1-2; clone size: .; V gene: TRBV4-2; CDR3 DNA: TGTGCCAGCAGCCAAGAGGAGGGTGGGTATGGCTACACCTTC; CDR3 protein: CASSQEEGGYGYTF
D gene: .; J gene: TRBJ2-1; clone size: many; V gene: TRBV20-1; CDR3 DNA: TGCAGTGCCACTGATGGCAGGGACACCTTAATAGATGAGCAGTTCTTC; CDR3 protein: CSATDGRDTLIDEQFF
D gene: .; J gene: TRBJ1-1; clone size: .; V gene: TRBV6-2/TRBV6-3; CDR3 DNA: TGTGCCAGCAGCTACGATGGGGAGTCGAGTGAGACTTTCTTT; CDR3 protein: CASSYDGESSETFF
D gene: .; J gene: TRBJ2-3; clone size: .; V gene: TRBV15; CDR3 DNA: TGTGCCACCAGCAGAGGGACCGAACCAGATACGCAGTATTTT; CDR3 protein: CATSRGTEPDTQYF
D gene: .; J gene: TRBJ2-3; clone size: .; V gene: TRBV5-1; CDR3 DNA: TGCGCCAGCAGCTTGTCCGGGGGGCGGTTCACAGATACGCAGTATTTT; CDR3 protein: CASSLSGGRFTDTQYF
D gene: TRBD1; J gene: TRBJ1-4; clone size: .; V gene: TRBV19; CDR3 DNA: TGTGCCAGTAGTCGAACAGGGGAACTGTTTTTT; CDR3 protein: CASSRTGELFF
D gene: .; J gene: TRBJ2-7; clone size: few; V gene: TRBV20-1; CDR3 DNA: TGCAGTGCAACGGTTAGCGGGACAGCCCCCTACGAGCAGTACTTC; CDR3 protein: CSATVSGTAPYEQYF
D gene: TRBD1; J gene: TRBJ2-1; clone size: .; V gene: TRBV29-1; CDR3 DNA: TGTAGCAGCTCCAGGTCGGGACAGGGGTTGAATGAGCAGTTCTTC; CDR3 protein: CSSSRSGQGLNEQFF
D gene: TRBD1; J gene: TRBJ2-2; clone size: .; V gene: TRBV29-1; CDR3 DNA: TGCAGCGTTGAAGGAGGACAGGGAATGGTCACCGGGGAGCTGTTTTTT; CDR3 protein: CSVEGGQGMVTGELFF
D gene: .; J gene: TRBJ1-6; clone size: few; V gene: TRBV9; CDR3 DNA: TGTGCCAGCAGTGCGCGCGGGGAGTATTCACCCCTCCACTTT; CDR3 protein: CASSARGEYSPLHF
D gene: .; J gene: TRBJ1-2; clone size: .; V gene: TRBV20-1; CDR3 DNA: TGCAGTGCTAGAGGGGGGGCCAACTATGGCTACACCTTC; CDR3 protein: CSARGGANYGYTF
D gene: TRBD1; J gene: TRBJ1-5; clone size: once; V gene: TRBV9; CDR3 DNA: TGTGCCAGCAGTGGACCGGGACAGGGGATTAGCAATCAGCCCCAGCATTTT; CDR3 protein: CASSGPGQGISNQPQHF
D gene: .; J gene: TRBJ2-7; clone size: many; V gene: TRBV4-1; CDR3 DNA: TGCGCCAGCAGCCAAGTTGGACTGGTTCACTATCGGGGGGCAGGAGCATACGAGCAGTACTTC; CDR3 protein: CASSQVGLVHYRGAGAYEQYF
D gene: .; J gene: TRBJ2-1; clone size: .; V gene: TRBV4-1; CDR3 DNA: TGCGCCAGCAGGGGCAGCTCCTACAATGAGCAGTTCTTC; CDR3 protein: CASRGSSYNEQFF
D gene: TRBD1; J gene: TRBJ2-7; clone size: .; V gene: TRBV2; CDR3 DNA: TGTGCCAGCAGTGGAACACCGACAGGGGTCGAGCAGTACTTC; CDR3 protein: CASSGTPTGVEQYF
D gene: TRBD2; J gene: TRBJ2-7; clone size: few; V gene: TRBV19; CDR3 DNA: TGTGCCAGTAGTATCGGACTAGCGAGCTCCTACGAGCAGTACTTC; CDR3 protein: CASSIGLASSYEQYF
D gene: TRBD1; J gene: TRBJ2-3; clone size: .; V gene: TRBV29-1; CDR3 DNA: TGCAGCGTCCCAGGACAGGGGAGAGGAGATACGCAGTATTTT; CDR3 protein: CSVPGQGRGDTQYF
D gene: TRBD1; J gene: TRBJ2-5; clone size: few; V gene: TRBV5-5; CDR3 DNA: TGTGCCAGCAGCCTCGACAGGGGGTTCGTAGAGACCCAGTACTTC; CDR3 protein: CASSLDRGFVETQYF